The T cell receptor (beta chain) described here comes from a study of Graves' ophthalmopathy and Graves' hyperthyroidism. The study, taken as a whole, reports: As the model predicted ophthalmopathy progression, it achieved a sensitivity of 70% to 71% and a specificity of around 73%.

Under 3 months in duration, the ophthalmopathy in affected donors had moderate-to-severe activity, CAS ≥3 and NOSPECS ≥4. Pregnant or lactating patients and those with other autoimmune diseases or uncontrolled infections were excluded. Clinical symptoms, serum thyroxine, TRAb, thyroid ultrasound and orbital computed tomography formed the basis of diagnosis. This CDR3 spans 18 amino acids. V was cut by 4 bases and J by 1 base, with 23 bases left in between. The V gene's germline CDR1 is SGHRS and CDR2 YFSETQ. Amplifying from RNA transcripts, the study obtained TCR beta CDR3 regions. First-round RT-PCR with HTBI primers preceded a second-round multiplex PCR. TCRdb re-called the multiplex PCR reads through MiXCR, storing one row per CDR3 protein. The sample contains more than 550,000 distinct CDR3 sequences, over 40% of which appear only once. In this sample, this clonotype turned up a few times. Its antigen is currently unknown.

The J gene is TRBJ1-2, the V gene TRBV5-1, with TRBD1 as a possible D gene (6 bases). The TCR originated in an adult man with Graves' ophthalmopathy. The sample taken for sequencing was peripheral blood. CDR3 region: CASSRGRAEELLNYGYTF. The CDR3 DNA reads TGCGCCAGCAGCCGGGGGCGGGCTGAAGAACTTCTTAACTATGGCTACACCTTC.